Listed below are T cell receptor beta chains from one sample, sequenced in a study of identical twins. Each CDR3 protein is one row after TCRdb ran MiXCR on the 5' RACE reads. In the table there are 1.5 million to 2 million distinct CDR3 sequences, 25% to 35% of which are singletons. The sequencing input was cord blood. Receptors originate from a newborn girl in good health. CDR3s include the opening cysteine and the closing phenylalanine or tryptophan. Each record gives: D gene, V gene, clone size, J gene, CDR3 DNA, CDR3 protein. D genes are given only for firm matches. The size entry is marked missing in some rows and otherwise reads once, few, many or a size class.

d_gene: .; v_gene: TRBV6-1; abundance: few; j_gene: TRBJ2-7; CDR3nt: TGTGCCAGCAGTGAGCAGGGGAACTACGAGCAGTACTTC; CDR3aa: CASSEQGNYEQYF
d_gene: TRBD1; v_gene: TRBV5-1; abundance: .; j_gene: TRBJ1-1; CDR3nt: TGCGCCAGCAGCTTGTGGACAGGGGCAGGGGCTGAAGCTTTCTTT; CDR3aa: CASSLWTGAGAEAFF
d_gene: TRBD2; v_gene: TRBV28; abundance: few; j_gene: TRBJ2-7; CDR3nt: TGTGCCAGCAGTTTCTGGCAGGGGACTAGCGAGCAGTACTTC; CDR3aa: CASSFWQGTSEQYF
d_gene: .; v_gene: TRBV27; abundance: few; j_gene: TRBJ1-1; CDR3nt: TGTGCCAGCAGTTCGAGAGGCAGAACGAACACTGAAGCTTTCTTT; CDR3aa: CASSSRGRTNTEAFF
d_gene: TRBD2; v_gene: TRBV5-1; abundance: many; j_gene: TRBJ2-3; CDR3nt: TGCGCCAGCACCCTAGCGGGAACCACAGATACGCAGTATTTT; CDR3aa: CASTLAGTTDTQYF
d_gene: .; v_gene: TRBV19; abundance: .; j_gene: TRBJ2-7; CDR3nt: TGTGTCAGTAGTATGTGGGGCCTGGACGAGCAGTACTTC; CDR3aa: CVSSMWGLDEQYF
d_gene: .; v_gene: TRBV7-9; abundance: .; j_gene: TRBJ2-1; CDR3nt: TGTGCCAGCAGCTTATATGCCGGTAGCTCCTACAATGAGCAGTTCTTC; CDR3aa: CASSLYAGSSYNEQFF
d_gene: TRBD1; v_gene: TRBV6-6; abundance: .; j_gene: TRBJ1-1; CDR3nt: TGTGCCAGCAGCCTCACAGGGGGATGGGACACTGAAGCTTTCTTT; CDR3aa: CASSLTGGWDTEAFF
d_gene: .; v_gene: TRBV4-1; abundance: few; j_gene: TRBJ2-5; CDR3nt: TGCGCCAGCAGCCAAGTGGAGGCAGTCGAGACCCAGTACTTC; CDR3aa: CASSQVEAVETQYF
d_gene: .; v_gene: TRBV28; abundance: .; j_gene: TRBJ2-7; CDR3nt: TGTACCAGCAGGGGAAGGGGGTACGAGCAGTACTTC; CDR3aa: CTSRGRGYEQYF
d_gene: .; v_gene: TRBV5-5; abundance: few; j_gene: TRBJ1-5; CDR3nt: TGTGCCAGCAGCTTGCAAATTGGGGATCAGCCCCAGCATTTT; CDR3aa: CASSLQIGDQPQHF
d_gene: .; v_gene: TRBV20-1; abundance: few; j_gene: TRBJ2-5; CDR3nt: TGCAGTGCTATGTCGGCAACCAAGAGATGGTACTTC; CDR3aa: CSAMSATKRWYF
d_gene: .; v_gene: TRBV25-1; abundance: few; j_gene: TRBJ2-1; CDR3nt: TGTGCCAGCAGTGAATATTATGAGCAGTTCTTC; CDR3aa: CASSEYYEQFF
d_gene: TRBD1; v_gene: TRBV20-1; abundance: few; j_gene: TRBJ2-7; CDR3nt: TGCAGTGCTAGACCCCAGGACAGGGGCCTCTACGAGCAGTACTTC; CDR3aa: CSARPQDRGLYEQYF
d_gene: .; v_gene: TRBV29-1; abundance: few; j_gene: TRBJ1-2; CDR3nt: TGCAGCGTTGAGGGGTCCGACTATGGCTACACCTTC; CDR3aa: CSVEGSDYGYTF